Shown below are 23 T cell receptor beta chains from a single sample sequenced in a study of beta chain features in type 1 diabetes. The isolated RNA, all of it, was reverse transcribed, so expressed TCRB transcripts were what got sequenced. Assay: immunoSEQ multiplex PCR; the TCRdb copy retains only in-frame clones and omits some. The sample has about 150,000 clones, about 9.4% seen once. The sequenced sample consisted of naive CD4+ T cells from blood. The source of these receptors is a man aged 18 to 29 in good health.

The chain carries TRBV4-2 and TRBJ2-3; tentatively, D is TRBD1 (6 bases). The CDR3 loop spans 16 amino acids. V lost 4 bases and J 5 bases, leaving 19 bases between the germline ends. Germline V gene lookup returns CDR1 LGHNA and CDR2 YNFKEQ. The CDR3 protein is CASSPTLGAGKDTQYF. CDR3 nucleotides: TGTGCCAGCAGCCCTACGTTGGGGGCCGGGAAAGATACGCAGTATTTT.

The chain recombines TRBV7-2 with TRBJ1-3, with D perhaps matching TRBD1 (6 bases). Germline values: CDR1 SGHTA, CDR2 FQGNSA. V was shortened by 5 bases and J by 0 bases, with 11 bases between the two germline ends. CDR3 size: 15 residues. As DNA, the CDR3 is TGTGCCAGCAGCGAGGACAGCCTCTCTGGAAACACCATATATTTT. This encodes CASSEDSLSGNTIYF.

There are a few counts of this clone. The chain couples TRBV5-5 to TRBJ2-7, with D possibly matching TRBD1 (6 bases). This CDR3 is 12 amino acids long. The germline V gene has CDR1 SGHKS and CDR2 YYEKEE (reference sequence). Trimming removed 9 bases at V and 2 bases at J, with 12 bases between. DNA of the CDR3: TGTGCCACCTCACAGGGCACCTACGAGCAGTACTTC. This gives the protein CATSQGTYEQYF.

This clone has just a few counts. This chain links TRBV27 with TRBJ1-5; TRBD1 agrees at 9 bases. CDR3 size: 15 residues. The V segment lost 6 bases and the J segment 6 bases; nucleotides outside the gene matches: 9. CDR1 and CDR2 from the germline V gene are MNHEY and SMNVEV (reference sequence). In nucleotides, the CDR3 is TGTGCCAGCAGCTTAGGACAGGGGATAGGTCAGCCCCAGCATTTT. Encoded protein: CASSLGQGIGQPQHF.

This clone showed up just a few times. The CDR3 here is CASSTGQGGTGELFF. DNA for the CDR3: TGTGCCAGCAGCACCGGACAGGGAGGCACCGGGGAGCTGTTTTTT. The chain employs TRBV5-8 and TRBJ2-2; 8 bases align to TRBD1. The CDR3 extends over 15 amino acids. Germline V gene lookup returns CDR1 SGHTS and CDR2 YDEGEE. J gave up 4 bases and V 4 bases, and 6 bases lay outside the gene matches.

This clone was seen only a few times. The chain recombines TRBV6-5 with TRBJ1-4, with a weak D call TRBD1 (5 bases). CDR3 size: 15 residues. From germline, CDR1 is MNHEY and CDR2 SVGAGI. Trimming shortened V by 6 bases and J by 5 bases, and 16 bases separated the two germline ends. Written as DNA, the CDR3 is TGTGCCAGCAGCCGGGAGATGACAGAGAATGAAAAACTGTTTTTT. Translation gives CASSREMTENEKLFF.

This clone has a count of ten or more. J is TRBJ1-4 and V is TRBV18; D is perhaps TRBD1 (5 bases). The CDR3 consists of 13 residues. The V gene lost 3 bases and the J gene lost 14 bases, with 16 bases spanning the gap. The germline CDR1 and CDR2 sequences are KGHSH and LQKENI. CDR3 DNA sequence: TGTGCCAGCTCACCGCAAACTGAACGGGGGCTGTTTTTT. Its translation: CASSPQTERGLFF.

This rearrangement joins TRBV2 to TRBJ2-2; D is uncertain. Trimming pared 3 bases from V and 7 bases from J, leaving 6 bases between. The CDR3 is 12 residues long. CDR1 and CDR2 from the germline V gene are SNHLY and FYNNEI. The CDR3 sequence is CASSDQYGELFF. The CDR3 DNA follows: TGTGCCAGCAGTGATCAGTACGGGGAGCTGTTTTTT. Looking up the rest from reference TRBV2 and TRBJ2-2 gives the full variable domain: EPEVTQTPSHQVTQMGQEVILRCVPISNHLYFYWYRQILGQKVEFLVSFYNNEISEKSEIFDDQFSVERPDGSNFTLKIRSTKLEDSAMYFCASSDQYGELFFGEGSRLTVL.

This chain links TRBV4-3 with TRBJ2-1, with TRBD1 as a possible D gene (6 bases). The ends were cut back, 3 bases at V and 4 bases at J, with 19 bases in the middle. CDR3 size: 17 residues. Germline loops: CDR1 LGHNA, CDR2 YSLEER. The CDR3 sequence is CASSHGRQASKYNEQFF. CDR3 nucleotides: TGCGCCAGCAGCCACGGACGACAGGCCTCAAAATACAATGAGCAGTTCTTC.

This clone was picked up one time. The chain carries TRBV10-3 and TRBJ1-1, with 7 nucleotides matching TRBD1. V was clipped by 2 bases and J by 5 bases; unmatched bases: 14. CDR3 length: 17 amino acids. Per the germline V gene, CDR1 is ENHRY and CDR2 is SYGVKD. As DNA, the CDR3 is TGTGCCATCAGTGAGGTGGACAGGAGAATTCTGAGGACTGAAGCTTTCTTT. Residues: CAISEVDRRILRTEAFF.

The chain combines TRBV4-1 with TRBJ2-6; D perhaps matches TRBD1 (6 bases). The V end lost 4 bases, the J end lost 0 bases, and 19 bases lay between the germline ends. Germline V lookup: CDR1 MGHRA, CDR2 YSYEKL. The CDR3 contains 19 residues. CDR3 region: CASSLEDSGLFSGANVLTF. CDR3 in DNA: TGCGCCAGCAGCCTAGAGGACAGCGGCCTATTCTCTGGGGCCAACGTCCTGACTTTC.

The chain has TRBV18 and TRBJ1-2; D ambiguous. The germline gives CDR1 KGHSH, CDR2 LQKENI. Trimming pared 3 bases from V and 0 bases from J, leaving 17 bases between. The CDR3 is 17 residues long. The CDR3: CASSPLKVEVANYGYTF. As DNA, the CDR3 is TGTGCCAGCTCACCCTTGAAGGTAGAGGTAGCTAACTATGGCTACACCTTC.

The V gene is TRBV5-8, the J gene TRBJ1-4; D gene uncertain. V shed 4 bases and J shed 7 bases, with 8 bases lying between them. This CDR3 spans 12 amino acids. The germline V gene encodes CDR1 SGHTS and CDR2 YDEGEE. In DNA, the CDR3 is TGTGCCAGCAGCGCTAATCGTGAAAAACTGTTTTTT. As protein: CASSANREKLFF. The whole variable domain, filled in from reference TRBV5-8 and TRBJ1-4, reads EAGVTQSPTHLIKTRGQQATLRCSPISGHTSVYWYQQALGLGLQFLLWYDEGEERNRGNFPPRFSGRQFPNYSSELNVNALELEDSALYLCASSANREKLFFGSGTQLSVL.

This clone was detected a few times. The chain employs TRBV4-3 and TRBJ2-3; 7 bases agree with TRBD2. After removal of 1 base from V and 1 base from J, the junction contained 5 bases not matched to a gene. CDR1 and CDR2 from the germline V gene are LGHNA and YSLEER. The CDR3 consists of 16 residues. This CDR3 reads CASSQGASGRTDTQYF. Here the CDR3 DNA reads TGCGCCAGCAGCCAAGGGGCTAGCGGCCGCACAGATACGCAGTATTTT.

The CDR3 DNA sequence: TGTGCCAGCAGCTTAACGGGACTAGCGACCGCCGGGGAGCTGTTTTTT. As protein: CASSLTGLATAGELFF. This sequence joins TRBV7-2 and TRBJ2-2, with TRBD2 identical over 10 bases. The CDR3 totals 16 residues. With V trimmed by 2 bases and J by 6 bases, 6 bases remained unmatched. Germline CDR1 SGHTA, CDR2 FQGNSA.

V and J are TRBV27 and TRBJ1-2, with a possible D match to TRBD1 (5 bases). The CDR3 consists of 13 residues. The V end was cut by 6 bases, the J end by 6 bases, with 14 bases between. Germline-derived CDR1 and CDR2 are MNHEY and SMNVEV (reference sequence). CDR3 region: CASSLGPRDGYTF. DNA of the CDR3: TGTGCCAGCAGCCTAGGGCCCAGGGATGGCTACACCTTC.

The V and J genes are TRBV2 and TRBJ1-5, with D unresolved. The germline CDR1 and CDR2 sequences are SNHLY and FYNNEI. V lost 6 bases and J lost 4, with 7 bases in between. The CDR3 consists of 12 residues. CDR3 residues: CASRGGNQPQHF. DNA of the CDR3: TGTGCCAGCAGAGGAGGAAATCAGCCCCAGCATTTT.

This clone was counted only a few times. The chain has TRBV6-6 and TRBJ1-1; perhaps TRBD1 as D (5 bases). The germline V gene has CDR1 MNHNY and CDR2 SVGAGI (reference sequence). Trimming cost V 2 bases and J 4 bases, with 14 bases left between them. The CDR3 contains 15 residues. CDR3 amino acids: CASSYPGGVVTEAFF. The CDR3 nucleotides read TGTGCCAGCAGTTACCCTGGAGGGGTCGTCACTGAAGCTTTCTTT.

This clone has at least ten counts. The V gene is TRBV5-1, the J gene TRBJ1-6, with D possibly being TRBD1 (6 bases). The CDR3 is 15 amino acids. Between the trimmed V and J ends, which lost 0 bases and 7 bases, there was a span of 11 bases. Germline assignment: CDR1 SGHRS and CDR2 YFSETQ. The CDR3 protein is CASSLGQEPNSPLHF. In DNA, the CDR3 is TGCGCCAGCAGCTTGGGACAGGAACCCAATTCACCCCTCCACTTT.

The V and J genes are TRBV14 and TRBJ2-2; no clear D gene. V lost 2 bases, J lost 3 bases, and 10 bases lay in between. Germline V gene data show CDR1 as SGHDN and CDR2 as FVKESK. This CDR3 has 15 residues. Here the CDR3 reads CASSQSPEDTGELFF. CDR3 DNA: TGTGCCAGCAGCCAATCTCCAGAGGACACCGGGGAGCTGTTTTTT.

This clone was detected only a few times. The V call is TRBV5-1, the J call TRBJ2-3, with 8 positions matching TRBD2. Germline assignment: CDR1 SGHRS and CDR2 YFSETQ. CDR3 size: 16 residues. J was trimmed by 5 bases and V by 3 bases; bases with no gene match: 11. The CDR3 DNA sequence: TGCGCCAGCAGCTCAAACCCGAGCGGGGGTGGAGATACGCAGTATTTT. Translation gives CASSSNPSGGGDTQYF.

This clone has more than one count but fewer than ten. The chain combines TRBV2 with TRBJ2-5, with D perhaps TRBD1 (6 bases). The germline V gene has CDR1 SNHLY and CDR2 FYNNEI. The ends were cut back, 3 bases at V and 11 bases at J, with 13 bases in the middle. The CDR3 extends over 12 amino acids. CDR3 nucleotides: TGTGCCAGCAGTGACAACAGGGTTGGGCAGTACTTC. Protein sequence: CASSDNRVGQYF. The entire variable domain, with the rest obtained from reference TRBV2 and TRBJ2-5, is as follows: EPEVTQTPSHQVTQMGQEVILRCVPISNHLYFYWYRQILGQKVEFLVSFYNNEISEKSEIFDDQFSVERPDGSNFTLKIRSTKLEDSAMYFCASSDNRVGQYFGPGTRLLVL.

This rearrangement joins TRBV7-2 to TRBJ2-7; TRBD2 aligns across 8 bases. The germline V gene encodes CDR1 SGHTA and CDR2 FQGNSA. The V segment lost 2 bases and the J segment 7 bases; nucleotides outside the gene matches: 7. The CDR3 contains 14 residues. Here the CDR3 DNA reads TGTGCCAGCAGCTTAACGGGGGGGCCGGGGGAGCAGTACTTC. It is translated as CASSLTGGPGEQYF. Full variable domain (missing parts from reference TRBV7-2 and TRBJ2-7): GAGVSQSPSNKVTEKGKDVELRCDPISGHTALYWYRQSLGQGLEFLIYFQGNSAPDKSGLPSDRFSAERTGGSVSTLTIQRTQQEDSAVYLCASSLTGGPGEQYFGPGTRLTVT.